This T cell receptor (beta chain) comes out of a study of blood T cell repertoires in COVID-19. Germline-derived CDR1 and CDR2 are MNHEY and SVGAGI. The CDR3 contains 14 residues. With 4 bases removed from V and 5 bases from J, the gap between germline ends came to 12 bases. Method: immunoSEQ multiplex PCR; TCRdb's copy keeps in-frame clones and lacks some. The repertoire has about 120,000 clones, roughly three quarters of them found once; the top ten carry 3% to 4.5%. The sequence was collected from a woman of 80 years or more with acute or convalescent COVID-19. The chain combines TRBV6-5 with TRBJ1-5; maybe TRBD1 (6 bases). The sample taken for sequencing was peripheral blood. The CDR3 loop reads CASSSGQNYQPQHF. The CDR3 nucleotides are TGTGCCAGCAGTTCCGGACAGAACTATCAGCCCCAGCATTTT.